The sequence of this T cell receptor (beta chain) was determined in a study of blood T cell repertoires in COVID-19. Study information: The cDNA or gDNA used as material had been derived from T cells, B-cell-depleted T cells, or PBMCs.

The V and J ends lost 2 bases and 4 bases, in that order; junction bases with no gene match: 5. The CDR3 extends over 15 amino acids. Looked up from germline, CDR1 is SGHTA and CDR2 is FQGTGA. Method: immunoSEQ multiplex PCR; TCRdb's copy keeps in-frame clones and lacks some. The table lists fewer than 200,000 clones, roughly 85% of them singletons, with 9% to 10% in the top ten. Sequenced: PBMCs or T cells enriched from blood (not recorded which). The receptor's source is a woman under 30 who had recovered from COVID-19. The V and J genes are TRBV7-3 and TRBJ2-5; 9 nucleotides align to TRBD1. CDR3 sequence (DNA): TGTGCCAGCAGCTTAGGGACAGGGAACCCAGAGACCCAGTACTTC. Translated, it gives CASSLGTGNPETQYF.